This TCR beta chain was sequenced for a study of early T cells in non-severe SARS-CoV-2 infection. The overall study: Bulk RNA isolated from unsorted whole blood underwent sequencing; chains were not paired. Study-level points and caveats: Matching results from VDJdb favored anti-spike CD8 responses, leaving private and CD4 specificities undetected.

Unique molecular identifiers were attached to individual cDNA molecules. TCRdb recomputed calls from the 5' RACE reads with MiXCR, one row per CDR3 protein. The table has more than 80,000 distinct CDR3 sequences, about 11% seen once. The CDR3 covers 13 residues. CDR1 and CDR2 from the germline V gene are MNHEY and SMNVEV (reference sequence). V lost 5 bases and J lost 3, with 8 bases in between. As regards this clonotype: No antigen is known for it.

The sequencing input was whole blood. The chain links TRBV27 to TRBJ1-5; D unclear. The TCR was taken from an adult who was a healthcare worker with PCR-confirmed SARS-CoV-2 infection or an uninfected control (not recorded which). The CDR3, as DNA: TGTGCCAGCAGTAGGAGGGACAATCAGCCCCAGCATTTT. It is translated as CASSRRDNQPQHF.